The 32 T cell receptor beta chains reported below all come from one sample, sequenced in a study of lymphopenia after photon versus proton radiotherapy (dated by TCRdb to the late 2010s). Libraries were made using the immunoSEQ multiplex PCR assay. TCRdb's version of the immuneACCESS table is confined to in-frame rearrangements and falls short of the full clone set. An unresolved V gene accounts for under half of the shortfall where checked; the remainder is of unknown origin. For this sample there are tens of thousands of clones; about 88% appear just once. The top ten constitute around 2% of the sample. The sequencing used peripheral blood, collected from a patient treated with proton-based radiotherapy. The receptors stem from a man in his fifties or sixties with pancreatic cancer.

The chain employs TRBV29-1 and TRBJ2-5; the D gene could be TRBD1 or TRBD2 (6 bases each). The CDR3 spans 14 residues. Germline CDR1 and CDR2: SQVTM and ANQGSEA. V lost 3 bases and J 5 bases, leaving 16 bases between the germline ends. CDR3 DNA: TGCAGCGTTGACCGACCGGGGGCAGTGGAGACCCAGTACTTC. Translating it yields CSVDRPGAVETQYF.

This sequence joins TRBV6-6 and TRBJ2-5, with 7 positions matching TRBD1. Germline values: CDR1 MNHNY, CDR2 SVGAGI (reference sequence). V shed 4 bases, J shed 4 bases, and the junction held 6 bases outside the gene matches. The CDR3 is made up of 14 amino acids. The CDR3 DNA is TGTGCCAGCAGTTCTTACAGGGGCCCAGAGACCCAGTACTTC. This translates into CASSSYRGPETQYF.

The genes are TRBV5-1 and TRBJ2-5; 12 bases align to TRBD1. CDR3 length: 15 residues. Germline trimming cut 4 bases from V and 5 bases from J; bases unmatched to any gene: 6. Per germline, CDR1 SGHRS and CDR2 YFSETQ. The CDR3 spells CASSRGQGARETQYF. In DNA, the CDR3 is TGCGCCAGCAGCCGGGGACAGGGGGCTAGGGAGACCCAGTACTTC.

This chain links TRBV7-9 with TRBJ1-1; no clear D gene. This CDR3 is built from 13 residues. Trimming left V 5 bases short and J 1 base short, with 8 bases between. Germline values: CDR1 SEHNR, CDR2 FQNEAQ (reference sequence). The CDR3 sequence is CASSKDWNTEAFF. CDR3 sequence (DNA): TGTGCCAGCAGCAAAGACTGGAACACTGAAGCTTTCTTT.

V usage is TRBV15 and J usage is TRBJ2-5; 10 bases are a match to TRBD1. V shed 4 bases, J shed 3 bases, and the junction held 11 bases outside the gene matches. The CDR3 contains 17 residues. CDR1 and CDR2 (germline): LNHNV, YYDKDF (reference sequence). CDR3 bases: TGTGCCACCAGCAAATTTCTGGGACAGGGGACAGAAGAGACCCAGTACTTC. It specifies CATSKFLGQGTEETQYF.

J is TRBJ2-5 and V is TRBV19; TRBD2 agrees at 7 bases. CDR3 length equals 14 residues. Unmatched junction bases numbered 5, after V lost 2 bases and J lost 5 bases. From germline, CDR1 is LNHDA and CDR2 SQIVND (reference sequence). The CDR3 coding sequence is TGTGCCAGTAGTATATCAAGCGGGACTGAGACCCAGTACTTC. This codes for CASSISSGTETQYF. Variable domain in full (rest from reference TRBV19 and TRBJ2-5): DGGITQSPKYLFRKEGQNVTLSCEQNLNHDAMYWYRQDPGQGLRLIYYSQIVNDFQKGDIAEGYSVSREKKESFPLTVTSAQKNPTAFYLCASSISSGTETQYFGPGTRLLVL.

This sequence joins TRBV27 and TRBJ2-7; a weak D match, TRBD2 (6 bases). The CDR3 spans 14 residues. In germline, CDR1 is MNHEY, CDR2 SMNVEV (reference sequence). The V end was cut by 9 bases, the J end by 4 bases, with 19 bases between. CDR3 DNA sequence: TGTGCCAGTTCTCGGGACTCTCGTCCATACGAGCAGTACTTC. Protein: CASSRDSRPYEQYF.

This chain connects TRBV5-4 to TRBJ2-7; 11 bases map to TRBD2. This CDR3 has 15 amino acids. Germline trimming cut 4 bases from V and 6 bases from J; bases unmatched to any gene: 9. Germline V gene data show CDR1 as SGHNT and CDR2 as YYREEE (reference sequence). The CDR3 region has the DNA TGTGCCAGCAGCCCAACTAGCGGGAGAATCCGCGAGCAGTACTTC. This translates into CASSPTSGRIREQYF.

The J gene is TRBJ1-5, the V gene TRBV19; D is undetermined. V lost 5 bases, J lost 10 bases, and 9 bases lay in between. This CDR3 spans 11 amino acids. Germline V lookup: CDR1 LNHDA, CDR2 SQIVND (reference sequence). The CDR3 here is CASSAVGPQHF. The CDR3 bases are TGTGCCAGTAGTGCAGTAGGTCCCCAGCATTTT.

The chain combines TRBV5-6 with TRBJ2-2; unclear D gene. Between the trimmed V and J ends, which lost 5 bases and 6 bases, there was a span of 14 bases. CDR3 length: 14 amino acids. Per germline, CDR1 SGHDT and CDR2 YYEEEE. The CDR3 nucleotides read TGTGCCAGCAGACCCGACCTCGATCCCGGGGAGCTGTTTTTT. This gives the protein CASRPDLDPGELFF.

The chain is built from TRBV28 and TRBJ1-1; no definite D call. This CDR3 contains 11 residues. The germline CDR1 and CDR2 sequences are MDHEN and SYDVKM. With 4 bases removed from V and 1 base from J, the gap between germline ends came to 1 base. The chain's CDR3 is CASSWNTEAFF. The DNA for the CDR3 is TGTGCCAGCAGTTGGAACACTGAAGCTTTCTTT.

The rearrangement links TRBV20-1 to TRBJ2-3; D remains unclear. V lost 7 bases to trimming and J lost 4 bases, with 9 bases between them. Germline CDR1 is DFQATT and CDR2 is SNEGSKA (reference sequence). CDR3 size: 11 residues. The CDR3 bases are TGCAGTGGGCGAGTGTCAGATACGCAGTATTTT. Translating it yields CSGRVSDTQYF.

This clone turned up a few times. In nucleotides, the CDR3 is TGTGCCACCAGCAGAGACGCTGCTACCCCGGGCTATGGCTACACCTTC. Residues: CATSRDAATPGYGYTF. The chain recombines TRBV15 with TRBJ1-2, with D uncertain. The ends were cut back, 0 bases at V and 4 bases at J, with 15 bases in the middle. CDR3 size: 16 residues. Per germline, CDR1 LNHNV and CDR2 YYDKDF (reference sequence).

The gene calls are TRBV14 and TRBJ2-7; 9 positions agree with TRBD1. With 1 base clipped from V and 5 bases from J, the junction kept 6 bases outside the gene matches. Germline CDR1 reads SGHDN; CDR2 reads FVKESK. The CDR3 is 15 amino acids. CDR3 sequence reads: CASSQVGQGRNEQYF. DNA of the CDR3: TGTGCCAGCAGCCAAGTGGGACAGGGCAGGAACGAGCAGTACTTC.

The gene calls are TRBV7-2 and TRBJ2-7; TRBD1 aligns across 9 bases. Germline loops: CDR1 SGHTA, CDR2 FQGNSA. V shed 3 bases and J 2 bases; nucleotides not matched to a gene: 5. The CDR3 is 15 residues long. CDR3 in amino acids: CASSFIGQGTYEQYF. In DNA form, the CDR3 reads TGTGCCAGCAGCTTTATTGGACAGGGGACCTACGAGCAGTACTTC.

The V call is TRBV7-8, the J call TRBJ1-2, with no clear D. Trimming took off 1 base at V and 6 bases at J, with 12 bases between the two ends. CDR1 and CDR2 (germline): SGHVS, FQNEAQ. The CDR3 runs to 14 residues. The CDR3 DNA reads TGTGCCAGCAGCTTAGGTGGACTATTAGATGGCTACACCTTC. This translates into CASSLGGLLDGYTF.

The chain is built from TRBV6-5 and TRBJ1-1; tentative D call: TRBD1 (5 bases). Germline V lookup: CDR1 MNHEY, CDR2 SVGAGI. The CDR3 contains 15 residues. Trimming cost V 2 bases and J 4 bases, with 14 bases left between them. The CDR3 nucleotides are TGTGCCAGCAGTTACCGACCCTTGAGGGGCACTGAAGCTTTCTTT. This sequence encodes CASSYRPLRGTEAFF.

The J gene is TRBJ2-3, the V gene TRBV30; D gene ambiguous. The CDR3 runs 12 residues. Germline values: CDR1 GTSNPN, CDR2 SVGIG (reference sequence). V was trimmed by 4 bases and J by 5 bases, leaving 10 bases between them. The CDR3: CAWNPGLDTQYF. The CDR3 DNA follows: TGTGCCTGGAATCCAGGATTAGATACGCAGTATTTT.

The chain is built from TRBV28 and TRBJ1-2; D not certain. The germline V and J ends were trimmed by 3 bases and 4 bases, with 6 bases remaining between them. Germline-derived CDR1 and CDR2 are MDHEN and SYDVKM. The CDR3 runs 12 residues. The CDR3 here is CASSFISYGYTF. The CDR3 coding sequence is TGTGCCAGCAGTTTTATTTCCTATGGCTACACCTTC.

The V gene is TRBV5-5, the J gene TRBJ2-3; unclear D gene. V was shortened by 1 base and J by 2 bases, with 8 bases between the two germline ends. Germline V gene data show CDR1 as SGHKS and CDR2 as YYEKEE (reference sequence). The CDR3 totals 14 residues. CDR3 region: CASSLFTATDTQYF. As DNA, the CDR3 is TGTGCCAGCAGCTTGTTCACTGCCACAGATACGCAGTATTTT.

The chain uses TRBV30 and TRBJ1-4; TRBD1 aligns across 7 bases. The CDR3 length is 16 residues. Germline V gene data show CDR1 as GTSNPN and CDR2 as SVGIG (reference sequence). V shed 3 bases, J shed 4 bases, and the junction held 11 bases outside the gene matches. In DNA form, the CDR3 reads TGTGCCTGGAGCCCGGGGAGGGGGCAAGTTAATGAAAAACTGTTTTTT. Translated, it gives CAWSPGRGQVNEKLFF.

J is TRBJ2-7 and V is TRBV21-1; the table's TRBD2 call for D was not verified on the DNA. TRBV21-1 is classified as a pseudogene. The CDR3 contains 16 residues. The CDR3 is CASSAQEREGLLEQYF. In DNA, the CDR3 is TGTGCCAGCAGCGCCCAAGAGCGGGAGGGCCTCCTCGAGCAGTACTTC.

V gene TRBV5-1 combines with J gene TRBJ2-2; D is unresolved. The V end was cut by 4 bases, the J end by 1 base, with 11 bases between. The CDR3 consists of 15 residues. The germline CDR1 and CDR2 sequences are SGHRS and YFSETQ. The CDR3 sequence: CASSLRTENTGELFF. The CDR3 DNA sequence: TGCGCCAGCAGCCTTAGGACGGAGAACACCGGGGAGCTGTTTTTT.

There are a few counts of this clone. This chain links TRBV5-6 with TRBJ1-1; no reliable D call. This CDR3 has 18 amino acids. Trimming removed 0 bases from V and 0 bases from J, with 18 bases in between. Germline lookup yields CDR1 SGHDT and CDR2 YYEEEE. CDR3 in amino acids: CASSLVSRFFPMNTEAFF. In DNA form, the CDR3 reads TGTGCCAGCAGCTTGGTGTCTAGGTTCTTCCCCATGAACACTGAAGCTTTCTTT.

The rearrangement links TRBV2 to TRBJ2-1, with 11 bases identical to TRBD1. This CDR3 spans 15 amino acids. Germline lookup yields CDR1 SNHLY and CDR2 FYNNEI. V lost 6 bases to trimming and J lost 5 bases; unmatched junction nucleotides: 6. The CDR3 region is CASRAGQGANNEQFF. Written as DNA, the CDR3 is TGTGCCAGCAGGGCTGGACAGGGGGCCAACAATGAGCAGTTCTTC. Drawing the rest from reference TRBV2 and TRBJ2-1, the complete variable domain is EPEVTQTPSHQVTQMGQEVILRCVPISNHLYFYWYRQILGQKVEFLVSFYNNEISEKSEIFDDQFSVERPDGSNFTLKIRSTKLEDSAMYFCASRAGQGANNEQFFGPGTRLTVL.

V is TRBV18 and J is TRBJ2-6; no definite D call. The germline gives CDR1 KGHSH, CDR2 LQKENI. CDR3 size: 15 residues. V was cut by 3 bases and J by 2 bases, with 8 bases left in between. CDR3 sequence (DNA): TGTGCCAGCTCACCGGGAAGGGCTGGGGCCAACGTCCTGACTTTC. It is translated as CASSPGRAGANVLTF. The full variable domain, its missing parts supplied by reference TRBV18 and TRBJ2-6, is NAGVMQNPRHLVRRRGQEARLRCSPMKGHSHVYWYRQLPEEGLKFMVYLQKENIIDESGMPKERFSAEFPKEGPSILRIQQVVRGDSAAYFCASSPGRAGANVLTFGAGSRLTVL.

The chain joins TRBV28 to TRBJ2-3, with 7 bases identical to TRBD2. The CDR3 runs 16 residues. The V gene end was trimmed by 5 bases and the J gene end by 0 bases; junction bases not matched to a gene: 8. Germline CDR1 MDHEN, CDR2 SYDVKM. The CDR3 sequence is CASSITSGKSTDTQYF. The CDR3 nucleotides read TGTGCCAGCAGTATCACCAGCGGGAAAAGCACAGATACGCAGTATTTT.

The genes are TRBV18 and TRBJ2-5, with a weak D call TRBD2 (5 bases). Germline V lookup: CDR1 KGHSH, CDR2 LQKENI. V lost 3 bases and J 5 bases, leaving 13 bases between the germline ends. The CDR3 has 14 residues. CDR3 sequence (DNA): TGTGCCAGCTCACCGCAACTAGGATTCGAGACCCAGTACTTC. Amino acids: CASSPQLGFETQYF.

The chain is built from TRBV13 and TRBJ2-7; D unclear. In germline, CDR1 is PRHDT, CDR2 FYEKMQ (reference sequence). V gave up 2 bases and J gave up 3 bases, with 14 bases separating them. The CDR3 consists of 15 residues. The chain's CDR3 is CASSLFPSTNYEQYF. CDR3 nucleotides: TGTGCCAGCAGCTTATTCCCCAGCACAAACTACGAGCAGTACTTC.

The chain has TRBV7-2 and TRBJ2-7; the match to TRBD1 covers 9 bases. Germline CDR1 reads SGHTA; CDR2 reads FQGNSA. The CDR3 extends over 13 amino acids. J gave up 2 bases and V 7 bases, and 3 bases lay outside the gene matches. In DNA, the CDR3 is TGTGCCAGCAACAGGGACAGGGCCTACGAGCAGTACTTC. It encodes CASNRDRAYEQYF.

The chain uses TRBV18 and TRBJ1-2, with D tentatively TRBD1 (6 bases). Germline CDR1 and CDR2: KGHSH and LQKENI. The CDR3 extends over 14 amino acids. Trimming took 2 bases from V and 2 from J, leaving 9 bases between them. The CDR3 loop is CASSPSQGNYGYTF. In DNA, the CDR3 is TGTGCCAGCTCACCATCGCAGGGGAACTATGGCTACACCTTC. The full variable domain, its missing parts supplied by reference TRBV18 and TRBJ1-2, is NAGVMQNPRHLVRRRGQEARLRCSPMKGHSHVYWYRQLPEEGLKFMVYLQKENIIDESGMPKERFSAEFPKEGPSILRIQQVVRGDSAAYFCASSPSQGNYGYTFGSGTRLTVV.

The V call is TRBV6-1, the J call TRBJ1-3, with a weak D call TRBD1 (5 bases). Germline loops: CDR1 MNHNS, CDR2 SASEGT. CDR3 size: 14 residues. V was shortened by 5 bases and J by 8 bases, with 16 bases between the two germline ends. CDR3 nucleotides: TGTGCCAGCAGTCCGGGACTCCTAAGAGACACCATATATTTT. This gives the protein CASSPGLLRDTIYF.